Below, 21 T cell receptor beta chains from the same sample are listed, as sequenced in a study of human T cells and chemical hapten exposure. Described time point: patch test 2, 6 weeks after DPC sensitization. Treatment here: therapeutic diphenylcyclopropenone sensitization with weekly scalp DPC. MiXCR, applied by TCRdb to the RACE reads, yields one record per CDR3 protein. The data hold some 350,000 distinct CDR3 sequences, with about 6% observed a single time. Source: whole blood, taken in connection with sensitization to the hapten diphenylcyclopropenone (DPC). The source is a woman younger than 35 with alopecia areata. Some clones in this sample may be carry-over from other donors' samples.

This clonotype came up many times. The chain recombines TRBV5-1 with TRBJ2-3; 7 bases map to TRBD1. Losses at the gene ends were 4 bases for V and 1 base for J; bases not matched to a gene: 6. Germline CDR1 SGHRS, CDR2 YFSETQ. This CDR3 is 15 amino acids long. CDR3 sequence: CASSGTTGRTDTQYF. The CDR3 DNA reads as TGCGCCAGCAGCGGGACGACAGGGCGCACAGATACGCAGTATTTT.

At least ten counts were recorded for this clonotype. This sequence joins TRBV4-3 and TRBJ1-4; no clear D. Deletions cut 2 bases from V and 6 bases from J, with 16 bases between. Per the germline V gene, CDR1 is LGHNA and CDR2 is YSLEER. The CDR3 covers 16 residues. CDR3 protein: CASSQHVRRGDEKLFF. The CDR3 nucleotides are TGCGCCAGCAGCCAACACGTCCGGCGAGGTGATGAAAAACTGTTTTTT.

There are a few counts of this clonotype. The chain is built from TRBV10-3 and TRBJ2-3, with D possibly being TRBD2 (5 bases). V shed 7 bases and J shed 2 bases, with 13 bases lying between them. The CDR3 spans 14 residues. CDR1 and CDR2 from the germline V gene are ENHRY and SYGVKD. CDR3 nucleotides: TGTGCCATCAAGGCTAGCACCCTCACAGATACGCAGTATTTT. Its protein is CAIKASTLTDTQYF.

The chain recombines TRBV7-6 with TRBJ2-1; TRBD1 aligns across 7 bases. The germline V gene encodes CDR1 SGHVS and CDR2 FNYEAQ. Losses at the gene ends were 6 bases for V and 8 bases for J; bases not matched to a gene: 13. The CDR3 totals 15 residues. The DNA for the CDR3 is TGTGCCAGCAGTACCGGGACAGCCGGTTTCGATGAGCAGTTCTTC. Translated, it gives CASSTGTAGFDEQFF. The full variable domain, with the rest looked up from reference TRBV7-6 and TRBJ2-1, is GAGVSQSPRYKVTKRGQDVALRCDPISGHVSLYWYRQALGQGPEFLTYFNYEAQQDKSGLPNDRFSAERPEGSISTLTIQRTEQRDSAMYRCASSTGTAGFDEQFFGPGTRLTVL.

This clonotype was observed many times. The chain combines TRBV6-2 or TRBV6-3 with TRBJ1-4; D is unclear. V was shortened by 8 bases and J by 6 bases, with 19 bases between the two germline ends. There are 15 residues in the CDR3. The V gene's germline CDR1 is MNHEY and CDR2 SVGEGT. This CDR3 is CASARYDWVYEKLFF. The CDR3 nucleotides are TGTGCCAGCGCGAGATACGACTGGGTTTATGAAAAACTGTTTTTT.

The rearrangement joins TRBV7-9 to TRBJ1-6; possibly TRBD1 for D (5 bases). Germline lookup yields CDR1 SEHNR and CDR2 FQNEAQ (reference sequence). This CDR3 contains 15 residues. Trimming removed 4 bases from V and 5 bases from J, with 12 bases in between. CDR3 in DNA: TGTGCCAGCAGCTCGAGGGGAGGGAATAATTCACCCCTCCACTTT. Its translation is CASSSRGGNNSPLHF. Full variable domain (outside the CDR3, taken from reference TRBV7-9 and TRBJ1-6): DTGVSQNPRHKITKRGQNVTFRCDPISEHNRLYWYRQTLGQGPEFLTYFQNEAQLEKSRLLSDRFSAERPKGSFSTLEIQRTEQGDSAMYLCASSSRGGNNSPLHFGNGTRLTVT.

This clonotype came up many times. The gene calls are TRBV7-9 and TRBJ1-1; 8 bases align to TRBD1. With V trimmed by 4 bases and J by 3 bases, 7 bases remained unmatched. Germline loops: CDR1 SEHNR, CDR2 FQNEAQ (reference sequence). The CDR3 contains 15 residues. The CDR3 DNA reads as TGTGCCAGCAGCTCACGTGGACAGGGCGACACTGAAGCTTTCTTT. It translates to CASSSRGQGDTEAFF.

The table lists this clonotype with many counts. The chain couples TRBV7-9 to TRBJ1-1; a possible D gene is TRBD1 (5 bases). The CDR3 sequence is 15 residues long. Germline V CDR1 and CDR2: SEHNR, FQNEAQ (reference sequence). Trimming stripped 3 bases from V and 0 bases from J, with 11 bases between. The CDR3 here is CASSFRAGMNTEAFF. CDR3 coding DNA: TGTGCCAGCAGCTTCAGGGCGGGGATGAACACTGAAGCTTTCTTT.

A few counts support this clonotype. This chain connects TRBV3-1 to TRBJ1-1; D gene ambiguous. Trimming pared 4 bases from V and 2 bases from J, leaving 11 bases between. The germline V gene has CDR1 LGHDT and CDR2 YNNKEL (reference sequence). The CDR3 totals 14 residues. CDR3 in DNA: TGTGCCAGCAGCCCTTCGGAGGCAAACACTGAAGCTTTCTTT. Residues: CASSPSEANTEAFF.

V gene TRBV7-2 combines with J gene TRBJ2-3, with 8 bases aligning to TRBD2. The CDR3 contains 16 residues. Germline V gene lookup returns CDR1 SGHTA and CDR2 FQGNSA. V lost 5 bases and J lost 3; bases outside the gene matches: 10. CDR3 in amino acids: CASSAGGSSQTDTQYF. For the CDR3, the DNA is TGTGCCAGCAGCGCGGGGGGTAGTAGTCAGACAGATACGCAGTATTTT. Together with reference TRBV7-2 and TRBJ2-3, the CDR3 gives the full variable domain: GAGVSQSPSNKVTEKGKDVELRCDPISGHTALYWYRQSLGQGLEFLIYFQGNSAPDKSGLPSDRFSAERTGGSVSTLTIQRTQQEDSAVYLCASSAGGSSQTDTQYFGPGTRLTVL.

This clonotype has a count of ten or more. Here the CDR3 reads CASSSTTGNTEAFF. CDR3 nucleotides: TGTGCCAGCAGCTCCACCACAGGGAACACTGAAGCTTTCTTT. The rearrangement uses TRBV7-3 and TRBJ1-1; possibly TRBD1 for D (5 bases). This CDR3 has 14 residues. The V and J ends lost 4 bases and 1 base respectively, with 10 bases between them. Germline assignment: CDR1 SGHTA and CDR2 FQGTGA.

Many counts were recorded for this clonotype. CDR3 region: CASSPRAGMNTEAFF. The CDR3 region has the DNA TGTGCCAGCTCACCCAGGGCCGGGATGAACACTGAAGCTTTCTTT. V and J are TRBV18 and TRBJ1-1, with a possible D match to TRBD1 (5 bases). With 3 bases removed from V and 0 bases from J, the gap between germline ends came to 11 bases. This CDR3 spans 15 amino acids. Germline V gene lookup returns CDR1 KGHSH and CDR2 LQKENI.

The gene calls are TRBV9 and TRBJ2-2; no clear D. Germline values: CDR1 SGDLS, CDR2 YYNGEE. The CDR3 extends over 15 amino acids. The V end lost 0 bases, the J end lost 4 bases, and 10 bases lay between the germline ends. CDR3 sequence: CASSVDQVFTGELFF. For the CDR3, the DNA is TGTGCCAGCAGCGTAGACCAGGTTTTCACCGGGGAGCTGTTTTTT.

This clonotype was counted many times. The CDR3: CASSQAIENTEAFF. The CDR3 DNA is TGCGCCAGCAGCCAAGCGATAGAGAACACTGAAGCTTTCTTT. The V and J genes are TRBV4-3 and TRBJ1-1; no definite D call. The length of the CDR3 is 14 residues. CDR1 LGHNA and CDR2 YSLEER come from the germline V gene. Trimming stripped 1 base from V and 1 base from J, with 7 bases between.

This chain links TRBV6-5 with TRBJ1-5; D possibly corresponds to TRBD1 (6 bases). The germline CDR1 and CDR2 sequences are MNHEY and SVGAGI. Trimming stripped 7 bases from V and 5 bases from J, with 12 bases between. This CDR3 is 13 amino acids long. The CDR3 sequence: CASKVSGDQPQHF. The CDR3 DNA is TGTGCCAGCAAAGTCTCAGGGGATCAGCCCCAGCATTTT.

The table lists this clonotype with many counts. The J gene is TRBJ1-4, the V gene TRBV18; D may be TRBD1 (6 bases). The CDR3 runs 16 residues. Per the germline V gene, CDR1 is KGHSH and CDR2 is LQKENI. V was clipped by 3 bases and J by 0 bases, with 11 bases between them. The CDR3 reads CASSPLWTATNEKLFF. CDR3 coding DNA: TGTGCCAGCTCACCCCTTTGGACAGCAACTAATGAAAAACTGTTTTTT. The complete variable domain, with remaining parts taken from reference TRBV18 and TRBJ1-4, reads NAGVMQNPRHLVRRRGQEARLRCSPMKGHSHVYWYRQLPEEGLKFMVYLQKENIIDESGMPKERFSAEFPKEGPSILRIQQVVRGDSAAYFCASSPLWTATNEKLFFGSGTQLSVL.

This clonotype was seen a few times. The J gene is TRBJ2-1, the V gene TRBV12-3 or TRBV12-4; TRBD2 matches 7 bases. The CDR3 is 15 residues long. With 4 bases clipped from V and 5 bases from J, the junction kept 8 bases outside the gene matches. In nucleotides, the CDR3 is TGTGCCAGCAGTTCCCCGAGCGGGACTCACAATGAGCAGTTCTTC. It specifies CASSSPSGTHNEQFF.

This clonotype was counted between two and nine times. This chain joins TRBV6-5 and TRBJ1-4, with 8 bases identical to TRBD1. The junction had 8 bases not matched to a gene; V was cut back by 6 bases and J by 8 bases. Looked up from germline, CDR1 is MNHEY and CDR2 is SVGAGI. This CDR3 comprises 14 residues. The CDR3 DNA is TGTGCCAGCAGGGGGACAGGAGTACAAGAAAAACTGTTTTTT. It codes for CASRGTGVQEKLFF.

There are many counts of this clonotype. The chain combines TRBV4-3 with TRBJ2-2; possible D gene TRBD2, 6 bases. The CDR3 length is 17 residues. V was clipped by 0 bases and J by 0 bases, with 11 bases between them. Germline V gene data show CDR1 as LGHNA and CDR2 as YSLEER. The CDR3 spells CASSQEIGLTNTGELFF. CDR3 bases: TGCGCCAGCAGCCAAGAAATCGGACTAACGAACACCGGGGAGCTGTTTTTT.

The chain couples TRBV20-1 to TRBJ1-1, with D perhaps TRBD1 (5 bases). CDR3 length equals 14 residues. Trimming took 0 bases from V and 4 from J, leaving 12 bases between them. The germline CDR1 and CDR2 sequences are DFQATT and SNEGSKA (reference sequence). This CDR3 reads CSAREGGTGTEAFF. The CDR3 DNA reads TGCAGTGCTAGAGAGGGGGGGACCGGCACTGAAGCTTTCTTT.

The J gene is TRBJ2-7, the V gene TRBV13; TRBD2 matches 7 bases. V lost 3 bases and J lost 0; bases outside the gene matches: 5. The CDR3 sequence is 15 residues long. The germline V gene has CDR1 PRHDT and CDR2 FYEKMQ (reference sequence). CDR3 protein: CASSFPAGSSYEQYF. The CDR3 nucleotides are TGTGCCAGCAGCTTCCCAGCGGGGAGCTCCTACGAGCAGTACTTC.